The 10 T cell receptor beta chains given below trace back to one sample, sequenced in a study of a mutant IDH1 vaccine in newly diagnosed glioma. Sequencing was performed with immunoSEQ multiplex PCR; in TCRdb, only in-frame clones are kept and a portion is missing. The profile shows about 34,000 clones, 80% to 85% of them singletons. The time point was: baseline, week 1 (first vaccination visit). Treatment in this sample: pre-vaccination baseline after standard-of-care therapy. Source: peripheral blood mononuclear cells (PBMCs), taken from a glioma patient treated with radiotherapy, temozolomide or both. Every receptor here comes from a man in his forties or fifties with glioma. Some clones in this sample may be carry-over from other donors' samples.

V usage is TRBV30 and J usage is TRBJ2-3; 9 nucleotides match TRBD2. The CDR3 is 14 amino acids. Trimming at V came to 5 bases and at J to 1 base, leaving 4 bases not matched to a gene. Germline V CDR1 and CDR2: GTSNPN, SVGIG (reference sequence). CDR3 residues: CAWSWTSGTDTQYF. For the CDR3, the DNA is TGTGCCTGGTCGTGGACTAGCGGCACAGATACGCAGTATTTT.

This chain connects TRBV5-4 to TRBJ1-1; D gene unclear. V was cut by 2 bases and J by 4 bases, with 9 bases left in between. The CDR3 spans 13 residues. The V gene's germline CDR1 is SGHNT and CDR2 YYREEE (reference sequence). The CDR3 DNA follows: TGTGCCAGCAGCTTTGGGATGAGCACTGAAGCTTTCTTT. It encodes CASSFGMSTEAFF.

CDR3 nucleotides: TGTGCCAGCAGTGAGGAGAGGGACAGCTATGGCTACACCTTC. Translating it yields CASSEERDSYGYTF. The rearrangement joins TRBV2 to TRBJ1-2, with 7 bases aligning to TRBD1. V was pared by 3 bases and J by 4 bases, with 5 bases of the junction left unmatched. The CDR3 covers 14 residues. From germline, CDR1 is SNHLY and CDR2 FYNNEI.

The V call is TRBV9, the J call TRBJ1-3; D is unclear. The CDR3 consists of 15 residues. CDR1 is SGDLS and CDR2 is YYNGEE in the germline V gene. V was shortened by 2 bases and J by 0 bases, with 9 bases between the two germline ends. CDR3 residues: CASSVAANSGNTIYF. DNA for the CDR3: TGTGCCAGCAGCGTCGCCGCGAACTCTGGAAACACCATATATTTT.

This clone has more than one count but fewer than ten. The chain recombines TRBV11-2 with TRBJ2-5; 10 positions agree with TRBD2. The V and J ends lost 4 bases and 1 base, in that order; junction bases with no gene match: 15. Germline assignment: CDR1 SGHAT and CDR2 FQNNGV. The CDR3 contains 19 residues. The CDR3 DNA follows: TGTGCCAGCAGCTCCCCCAACAGGGTGGAGCGGGAGGGCCAAGAGACCCAGTACTTC. This translates into CASSSPNRVEREGQETQYF.

The V call is TRBV2, the J call TRBJ2-1; 12 bases map to TRBD2. Germline CDR1 reads SNHLY; CDR2 reads FYNNEI. The CDR3 has 14 residues. Trimming at V came to 4 bases and at J to 7 bases, leaving 2 bases not matched to a gene. As DNA, the CDR3 is TGTGCCAGCAGTGCCGGACTAGCGGGAAATGAGCAGTTCTTC. This gives the protein CASSAGLAGNEQFF.

The rearrangement joins TRBV14 to TRBJ1-2; no firm D call. Germline values: CDR1 SGHDN, CDR2 FVKESK. V lost 4 bases to trimming and J lost 3 bases, with 9 bases between them. The CDR3 is made up of 13 amino acids. The CDR3 spells CASSPTRDYGYTF. CDR3 in DNA: TGTGCCAGCAGCCCTACAAGGGACTATGGCTACACCTTC.

This clone was found a few times. The chain is built from TRBV7-9 and TRBJ1-2; D ambiguous. The germline V and J ends were trimmed by 5 bases and 8 bases, with 12 bases remaining between them. Germline CDR1 reads SEHNR; CDR2 reads FQNEAQ (reference sequence). The CDR3 length is 12 residues. The CDR3: CASSPSHRGYTF. The CDR3 DNA is TGTGCCAGCAGCCCCTCGCACCGCGGCTACACCTTC.

The chain joins TRBV6-4 to TRBJ2-1; TRBD2 agrees at 12 bases. The length of the CDR3 is 13 residues. Germline CDR1 MRHNA, CDR2 SNTAGT. J gave up 8 bases and V 9 bases, and 5 bases lay outside the gene matches. CDR3 residues: CASSGLAGYEQFF. CDR3 nucleotide sequence: TGTGCCAGTTCGGGACTAGCGGGTTATGAGCAGTTCTTC.

The gene calls are TRBV5-1 and TRBJ2-5, with D hard to call. The CDR3 length is 11 residues. CDR1 is SGHRS, CDR2 YFSETQ, per germline. V was trimmed by 2 bases and J by 11 bases, leaving 10 bases between them. The chain's CDR3 is CASSFDTGQYF. For the CDR3, the DNA is TGCGCCAGCAGCTTTGACACTGGGCAGTACTTC. Supplemented by reference TRBV5-1 and TRBJ2-5, the full variable domain reads KAGVTQTPRYLIKTRGQQVTLSCSPISGHRSVSWYQQTPGQGLQFLFEYFSETQRNKGNFPGRFSGRQFSNSRSEMNVSTLELGDSALYLCASSFDTGQYFGPGTRLLVL.